The source of this T cell receptor (beta chain) is a study of CD8 T cells in ankylosing spondylitis. CDR1 and CDR2 from the germline V gene are MNHEY and SMNVEV (reference sequence). The ends lost 8 bases at V and 4 bases at J; junction bases unmatched: 13. The CDR3 is made up of 15 amino acids. Study-wide results and limits: Characteristic of ankylosing spondylitis blood, it appeared, was a TCR beta motif comprising roughly eight highly homologous variants. Earlier literature documents some of the motif variants in reactive arthritis synovial fluid and blood. Reportedly, matched ankylosing spondylitis synovial fluid was significantly enriched for disease-linked clones.

Details on this clonotype: Its antigen is not known.

Quantitative 5'-RACE was performed with molecular barcodes, and it yielded the TCR beta libraries. TCRdb re-called the 5' RACE reads through MiXCR, storing one row per CDR3 protein. The data hold some 800,000 distinct CDR3 sequences, with roughly 10% observed a single time. Material for sequencing was blood, either unsorted or a sorted T cell fraction (not recorded which). The origin of this receptor is a male donor with ankylosing spondylitis. This sequence joins TRBV27 and TRBJ2-7, with 8 nucleotides matching TRBD2. The CDR3 sequence: CASGRDPAGAYEQYF. CDR3 sequence (DNA): TGTGCCAGCGGTCGGGATCCAGCGGGAGCTTACGAGCAGTACTTC.